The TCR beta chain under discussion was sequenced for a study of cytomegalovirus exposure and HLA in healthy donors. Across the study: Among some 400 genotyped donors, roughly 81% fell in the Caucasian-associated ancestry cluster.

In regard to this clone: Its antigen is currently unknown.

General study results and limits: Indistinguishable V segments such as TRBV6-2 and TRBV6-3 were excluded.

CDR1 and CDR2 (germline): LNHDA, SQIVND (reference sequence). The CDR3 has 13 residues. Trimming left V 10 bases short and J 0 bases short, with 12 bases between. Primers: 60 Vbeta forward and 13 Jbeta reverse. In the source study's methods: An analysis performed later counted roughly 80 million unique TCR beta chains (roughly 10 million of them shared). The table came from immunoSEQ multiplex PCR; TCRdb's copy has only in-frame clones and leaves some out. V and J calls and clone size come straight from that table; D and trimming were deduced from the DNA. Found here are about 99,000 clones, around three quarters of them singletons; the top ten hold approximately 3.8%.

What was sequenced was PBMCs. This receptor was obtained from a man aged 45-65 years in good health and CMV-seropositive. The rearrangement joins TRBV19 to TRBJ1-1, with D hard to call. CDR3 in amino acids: CANSGVLNTEAFF. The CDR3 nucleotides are TGTGCCAACTCGGGAGTGTTGAACACTGAAGCTTTCTTT. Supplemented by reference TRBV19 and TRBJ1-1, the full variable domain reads DGGITQSPKYLFRKEGQNVTLSCEQNLNHDAMYWYRQDPGQGLRLIYYSQIVNDFQKGDIAEGYSVSREKKESFPLTVTSAQKNPTAFYLCANSGVLNTEAFFGQGTRLTVV.